Listed below are T cell receptor beta chains from one sample, sequenced in a study of T cell repertoires in cytomegalovirus infection. Their antigen targets remain unknown. From the reads, TCRdb called clonotypes with MiXCR, one entry per CDR3 protein. Of 200,000 to 250,000 distinct CDR3 sequences detected, approximately 38% appear once; the ten largest clones hold roughly three fifths. The source was CD8+ T cells from cultured PBMCs, collected from culture after CMV antigen stimulation. These receptors all come from a human donor in good health (CMV status not recorded). Some clones in this sample may be carry-over from other donors' samples. Each CDR3 is given with its conserved first and last residue. Each record gives: J gene, D gene, V gene, clone size, CDR3 DNA, CDR3 protein. A D gene is named only where the DNA matches it firmly. Size tells how often a clone was seen (once, few, many) or the class of an expanded clone, and some rows leave it out.

J: TRBJ2-4
D: .
V: TRBV27
size: once
DNA: TGTGCCAGCAGGGTCGGACAGCCAGCCAAAAACATTCAGTACTTC
CDR3: CASRVGQPAKNIQYF

J: TRBJ2-7
D: .
V: TRBV11-2
size: .
DNA: TGTGCCAGCAGCTCCCCTGACTGGCTTTCCTACGAGCAGTACTTC
CDR3: CASSSPDWLSYEQYF

J: TRBJ1-5
D: .
V: TRBV10-3
size: few
DNA: TGTGCCATCAGTGAGTCAGGCAGGGGCAGGAGCAATCAGCCCCAGCATTTT
CDR3: CAISESGRGRSNQPQHF

J: TRBJ2-7
D: .
V: TRBV11-2
size: few
DNA: TGTGCCAGCAGCTCTACGGGACGGCCTGACCGCCACGAGCAGTACTTC
CDR3: CASSSTGRPDRHEQYF

J: TRBJ1-6
D: .
V: TRBV28
size: .
DNA: TGTGCCAGCAGGATGGGGTCCATACCCCTCCACTTT
CDR3: CASRMGSIPLHF

J: TRBJ2-7
D: .
V: TRBV7-9
size: many
DNA: TGTGCCAGCAGTTTAGGCTCCTACGAGCAGTACTTC
CDR3: CASSLGSYEQYF

J: TRBJ1-2
D: .
V: TRBV6-6
size: .
DNA: TGTGCCAGCAGTTACTCCGAGGACATGACCGATGGCTACACCTTC
CDR3: CASSYSEDMTDGYTF

J: TRBJ1-2
D: .
V: TRBV27
size: few
DNA: TGTGCCAGCAGTTCTCTCGGGTCCTCTCGTTTTTATGGCTACACCTTC
CDR3: CASSSLGSSRFYGYTF

J: TRBJ1-2
D: .
V: TRBV7-9
size: .
DNA: TGTGCCAGCAGCTTACAGCCTCTCTATGGCTACACCTTC
CDR3: CASSLQPLYGYTF

J: TRBJ2-5
D: TRBD2
V: TRBV19
size: .
DNA: TGTGCCAGTAGTATAGTGGAGCTAGCGGGGGGGCCGAGGGGCGAGACCCAGTACTTC
CDR3: CASSIVELAGGPRGETQYF

J: TRBJ1-3
D: TRBD1
V: TRBV25-1
size: few
DNA: TGTGCCAGCAGTGAATATTTCCAGGGGGCTGCTGGAAACACCATATATTTT
CDR3: CASSEYFQGAAGNTIYF

J: TRBJ1-5
D: TRBD1
V: TRBV12-3/TRBV12-4
size: .
DNA: TGTGCCAGCAGTGGGACAGGGGATTGGGCCCAGCATTTT
CDR3: CASSGTGDWAQHF

J: TRBJ2-5
D: .
V: TRBV7-9
size: few
DNA: TGTGCCAGCAGCTCCGACCGAGACATGCAGGCCCAGTACTTC
CDR3: CASSSDRDMQAQYF

J: TRBJ1-5
D: TRBD1
V: TRBV25-1
size: few
DNA: TGTGCCAGCAGTGAACCGCGGATTATGTGGACAACCTTAGGGGGCCTCAATCAGCCCCAGCATTTT
CDR3: CASSEPRIMWTTLGGLNQPQHF

J: TRBJ2-7
D: TRBD1
V: TRBV29-1
size: .
DNA: TGCAGCGTTTTAACACCGGGACAGGGCACCTACGAGCAGTACTTC
CDR3: CSVLTPGQGTYEQYF

J: TRBJ2-2
D: .
V: TRBV2
size: .
DNA: TGTGCCAGCAGTGATCAACTGCCTGAGCTGTTTTTT
CDR3: CASSDQLPELFF

J: TRBJ1-1
D: .
V: TRBV7-9
size: few
DNA: TGTGCCAGCAGCCCTAACAAGTTTGAAGCTTTCTTT
CDR3: CASSPNKFEAFF

J: TRBJ2-1
D: .
V: TRBV4-2
size: .
DNA: TGTGCCAGCAGCCCGCGGGAAAGCCCGGGGAATGAGCAGTTCTTC
CDR3: CASSPRESPGNEQFF

J: TRBJ2-2
D: .
V: TRBV12-5
size: .
DNA: TGTGCTAGTGCGCGGGGCGCCGGGGAGCTGTTTTTT
CDR3: CASARGAGELFF

J: TRBJ2-7
D: TRBD1
V: TRBV2
size: .
DNA: TGTGCCAGCAGTGAAGAGGAGACAGGGAGTTCCTACGAGCAGTACTTC
CDR3: CASSEEETGSSYEQYF

J: TRBJ2-1
D: TRBD1
V: TRBV3-1
size: few
DNA: TGTGCCAGCGGACCGGGACAGGGTGCATTCTTC
CDR3: CASGPGQGAFF

J: TRBJ1-5
D: .
V: TRBV4-2
size: .
DNA: TGTGCCAGCAGCCAAGAGACGGGATTTAGCAATCAGCCCCAGCATTTT
CDR3: CASSQETGFSNQPQHF

J: TRBJ2-1
D: TRBD1
V: TRBV19
size: few
DNA: TGTGCCAGTAGCCCGGGACAGGGGGATGAGCAGTTCTTC
CDR3: CASSPGQGDEQFF

J: TRBJ2-7
D: TRBD2
V: TRBV19
size: few
DNA: TGTGCCAGTAGTATAGTTCCACCTTTACGACTAGCGGAATCCTACGAGCAGTACTTC
CDR3: CASSIVPPLRLAESYEQYF

J: TRBJ2-7
D: TRBD1
V: TRBV9
size: few
DNA: TGTGCCAGCAGCGCGGGACAGGGGGCAGGGGGCCAGTACTTC
CDR3: CASSAGQGAGGQYF

J: TRBJ1-1
D: .
V: TRBV19
size: .
DNA: TGTGCCAGTAGTCATTCCCGACGGTTCACTGAAGCTTTCTTT
CDR3: CASSHSRRFTEAFF

J: TRBJ2-7
D: TRBD1
V: TRBV7-8
size: few
DNA: TGTGCCAGCAGCTTAGGACAGGGGTGGTCCTACGAGCAGTACTTC
CDR3: CASSLGQGWSYEQYF

J: TRBJ2-1
D: .
V: TRBV27
size: .
DNA: TGTGCCAGCAGTTTATGGGGGGCGGGGAATGAGCAGTTCTTC
CDR3: CASSLWGAGNEQFF

J: TRBJ1-5
D: .
V: TRBV5-5
size: .
DNA: TGTGCCAGCAGCCCCCGGGGGGCATCCTTCGGCAATCAGCCCCAGCATTTT
CDR3: CASSPRGASFGNQPQHF

J: TRBJ2-2
D: .
V: TRBV7-8
size: .
DNA: TGTGCCAGCAGCGAGGACCCGAAAGGCGGGGAGCTGTTTTTT
CDR3: CASSEDPKGGELFF

J: TRBJ2-5
D: .
V: TRBV11-2
size: .
DNA: TGTGCCAGCAGCATCACGGATCAAGAGACCCAGTACTTC
CDR3: CASSITDQETQYF

J: TRBJ2-7
D: TRBD2
V: TRBV7-9
size: few
DNA: TGTGCCAGCAGCCCGGGACTAGCGGGAGGGAGGGAGCAGTACTTC
CDR3: CASSPGLAGGREQYF

J: TRBJ1-2
D: .
V: TRBV7-9
size: few
DNA: TGTGCCAGCAGCCCAGTAGGGCGACAAGGAAACTATGGCTACACCTTC
CDR3: CASSPVGRQGNYGYTF

J: TRBJ2-5
D: .
V: TRBV12-5
size: .
DNA: TGTGCTAGTGGTTTCCCTGGGGAGACCCAGTACTTC
CDR3: CASGFPGETQYF

J: TRBJ2-1
D: .
V: TRBV6-1
size: .
DNA: TGTGCCAGCAGTGAACTGGGCTCCTACAATGAGCAGTTCTTC
CDR3: CASSELGSYNEQFF

J: TRBJ2-1
D: TRBD2
V: TRBV4-1
size: .
DNA: TGCGCCAGCAGCCAAGTAGCGGGGGGAAGGGATGAGCAGTTCTTC
CDR3: CASSQVAGGRDEQFF

J: TRBJ1-4
D: TRBD1
V: TRBV11-2
size: few
DNA: TGTGCCAGCAGCTTAACGGCAGGGGGGAATGAAAAACTGTTTTTT
CDR3: CASSLTAGGNEKLFF

J: TRBJ2-3
D: .
V: TRBV10-3
size: .
DNA: TGTGCCATCAGTGAAACAGGGCTAGCCCCAGATACGCAGTATTTT
CDR3: CAISETGLAPDTQYF

J: TRBJ2-2
D: .
V: TRBV11-2
size: few
DNA: TGTGCCAGCAGCTTAGTAGCGGCGGGCACCGGGGAGCTGTTTTTT
CDR3: CASSLVAAGTGELFF

J: TRBJ2-1
D: .
V: TRBV9
size: .
DNA: TGTGCCAGTGCCGGCAATGAGCAGTTCTTC
CDR3: CASAGNEQFF

J: TRBJ1-2
D: TRBD1
V: TRBV18
size: once
DNA: TGTGCCAGCTCACTACAGGACAGGGCCGACTATGGCTACACCTTC
CDR3: CASSLQDRADYGYTF

J: TRBJ2-7
D: .
V: TRBV4-2
size: .
DNA: TGTGCCAGCAGCCCCACAGAGCAAGTCTCCTACGAGCAGTACTTC
CDR3: CASSPTEQVSYEQYF